What follows are 17 T cell receptor beta chains derived from one specimen sequenced in a study of cytomegalovirus exposure and HLA in healthy donors. It was with 60 Vbeta and 13 Jbeta primers that the PCR ran. The data were produced by immunoSEQ multiplex PCR, yet TCRdb's version contains in-frame clones alone and is incomplete. The data contain 93,000 or so clones, roughly 86% of them singletons. Input material: PBMCs. All receptors derive from a woman aged 18-29 years in good health and CMV-seropositive.

The chain has TRBV28 and TRBJ2-3; 12 nucleotides agree with TRBD2. CDR1 MDHEN and CDR2 SYDVKM come from the germline V gene. The V gene end was trimmed by 1 base and the J gene end by 9 bases; junction bases not matched to a gene: 11. This CDR3 has 17 residues. For the CDR3, the DNA is TGTGCCAGCAGTTTATCGACTAGCGGGAGTCCCTCAGGGACGCAGTATTTT. This sequence encodes CASSLSTSGSPSGTQYF.

Worth noting for this clone: One junction end disagrees with the germline gene, perhaps due to a read error. V is TRBV7-8 and J is TRBJ2-7, with 8 bases matching TRBD2. The CDR3 is made up of 13 amino acids. The germline V gene has CDR1 SGHVS and CDR2 FQNEAQ. CDR3 nucleotides: TGTGCCAGCAGCCTAGCGGGCCTATACGAGCAGTACTTT. It codes for CASSLAGLYEQYF.

This chain links TRBV28 with TRBJ1-2; TRBD1 matches 7 bases. Germline assignment: CDR1 MDHEN and CDR2 SYDVKM. The trim removed 7 bases at V and 4 bases at J, leaving 9 bases unmatched. The CDR3 is 14 residues long. Here the CDR3 DNA reads TGTGCCAGCACGGGGGCAGGGGGAGCCTATGGCTACACCTTC. Its translation: CASTGAGGAYGYTF.

This clone was detected only a few times. This rearrangement joins TRBV2 to TRBJ1-4, with a possible D match to TRBD1 (5 bases). The CDR3 totals 13 residues. The V gene lost 6 bases and the J gene lost 4 bases, with 9 bases spanning the gap. CDR1 and CDR2 (germline): SNHLY, FYNNEI. The CDR3 loop reads CASSREVNEKLFF. CDR3 bases: TGTGCCAGCAGCAGGGAGGTTAATGAAAAACTGTTTTTT.

The chain combines TRBV30 with TRBJ2-1, with TRBD1 as a possible D gene (5 bases). CDR1 is GTSNPN and CDR2 is SVGIG in the germline V gene (reference sequence). The CDR3 totals 11 residues. Trimming shortened V by 3 bases and J by 5 bases, and 5 bases separated the two germline ends. In nucleotides, the CDR3 is TGTGCCTGGAGCAGGGACAATGAGCAGTTCTTC. Protein product: CAWSRDNEQFF.

The chain employs TRBV7-3 and TRBJ2-3, with D possibly being TRBD2 (5 bases). CDR3 length equals 15 residues. Germline V CDR1 and CDR2: SGHTA, FQGTGA. Trimming left V 1 base short and J 5 bases short, with 13 bases between. CDR3 protein: CASSLNGIGGDTQYF. CDR3 DNA: TGTGCCAGCAGCTTAAACGGGATTGGCGGAGATACGCAGTATTTT.

The chain carries TRBV6-5 and TRBJ2-5; 7 bases fit TRBD2. Per germline, CDR1 MNHEY and CDR2 SVGAGI. V trimming: 6 bases; J trimming: 4 bases; junction bases outside the gene matches: 8. The CDR3 totals 14 residues. The CDR3 DNA reads as TGTGCCAGCAGACGGGGGGTTTTGTCAGAGACCCAGTACTTC. This codes for CASRRGVLSETQYF.

The chain links TRBV6-1 to TRBJ1-5, with D possibly matching TRBD1 (5 bases). V lost 4 bases and J lost 3, with 19 bases in between. The germline V gene has CDR1 MNHNS and CDR2 SASEGT. The CDR3 consists of 17 residues. DNA of the CDR3: TGTGCCAGCAGTGGACCCGGGGGGGTGGGGTCCAATCAGCCCCAGCATTTT. Its protein is CASSGPGGVGSNQPQHF.

V gene TRBV19 combines with J gene TRBJ2-7; D remains unclear. CDR3 length: 15 residues. V was shortened by 5 bases and J by 2 bases, with 16 bases between the two germline ends. From germline, CDR1 is LNHDA and CDR2 SQIVND (reference sequence). The CDR3: CASSSALATTYEQYF. In DNA, the CDR3 is TGTGCCAGTAGTTCTGCGTTAGCTACCACCTACGAGCAGTACTTC.

The chain links TRBV9 to TRBJ2-3; D uncertain. The germline V gene has CDR1 SGDLS and CDR2 YYNGEE. This CDR3 has 15 residues. Trimming removed 4 bases from V and 0 bases from J, with 12 bases in between. The CDR3 DNA reads TGTGCCAGCAGCCCCGCAGGATCTAGCACAGATACGCAGTATTTT. As protein: CASSPAGSSTDTQYF.

The V gene is TRBV5-6, the J gene TRBJ2-3; 7 bases align to TRBD2. The ends lost 2 bases at V and 1 base at J; junction bases unmatched: 4. The CDR3 is made up of 15 amino acids. Germline CDR1 reads SGHDT; CDR2 reads YYEEEE. CDR3 sequence reads: CASSFAGVGTDTQYF. The CDR3 coding sequence is TGTGCCAGCAGCTTTGCGGGAGTAGGCACAGATACGCAGTATTTT.

The J gene is TRBJ2-5, the V gene TRBV2; D is uncertain. The J call may be mistaken, given a closer DNA end match to TRBJ2-7. CDR1 and CDR2 (germline): SNHLY, FYNNEI. The CDR3 sequence is 12 residues long. The CDR3, as DNA: TGTGCCACCCGTGACGCTAGCTACGAGCAGTACTTC. The encoded protein is CATRDASYEQYF.

The V and J genes are TRBV7-6 and TRBJ2-7; 10 nucleotides line up with TRBD1. The germline CDR1 and CDR2 sequences are SGHVS and FNYEAQ. J lost 6 bases, V lost 5 bases, and 4 bases had no gene match. CDR3 length: 13 residues. Here the CDR3 reads CASSAGTGVEQYF. CDR3 nucleotides: TGTGCCAGCAGCGCCGGGACAGGGGTCGAGCAGTACTTC.

The chain has TRBV2 and TRBJ1-1; TRBD1 is a possible D gene (6 bases). With 1 base removed from V and 1 base from J, the gap between germline ends came to 16 bases. The CDR3 is 17 residues long. Germline lookup yields CDR1 SNHLY and CDR2 FYNNEI. DNA for the CDR3: TGTGCCAGCAGTGAAGGGACAGCCGCTATAACGAACACTGAAGCTTTCTTT. Translated: CASSEGTAAITNTEAFF.

The J gene is TRBJ1-1, the V gene TRBV30; D ambiguous. The CDR3 is 11 residues long. Germline assignment: CDR1 GTSNPN and CDR2 SVGIG (reference sequence). V lost 4 bases and J lost 4, with 7 bases in between. The chain's CDR3 is CAWKRGTEAFF. The CDR3 coding sequence is TGTGCCTGGAAACGAGGCACTGAAGCTTTCTTT.

The chain uses TRBV10-3 and TRBJ1-2; 9 positions match TRBD1. Per germline, CDR1 ENHRY and CDR2 SYGVKD. The junction had 5 bases not matched to a gene; V was cut back by 2 bases and J by 4 bases. The CDR3 has 15 residues. DNA for the CDR3: TGTGCCATCAGTGAGCTGGACAGGGGAGTCTATGGCTACACCTTC. Protein sequence: CAISELDRGVYGYTF.

Turning to this clone: An end of the junction differs from the germline gene, which may be a read error. The rearrangement uses TRBV7-7 and TRBJ2-7; D may be TRBD2 (5 bases). The CDR3 is 13 amino acids. Looked up from germline, CDR1 is SSHAT and CDR2 is FNYEAQ (reference sequence). This chain's CDR3 is CASSLEEGYEQYF. CDR3 coding DNA: TGTGCTAGCAGCTTGGAGGAAGGATACGAGCAGTACTTC. Filled out from reference TRBV7-7 and TRBJ2-7, the complete variable domain reads GAGVSQSPRYKVTKRGQDVTLRCDPISSHATLYWYQQALGQGPEFLTYFNYEAQPDKSGLPSDRFSAERPEGSISTLTIQRTEQRDSAMYRCASSLEEGYEQYFGPGTRLTVT.